This entry lists 6 T cell receptor beta chains sequenced from one sample in a study of T cell repertoires in cytomegalovirus infection. The antigens of these receptors remain unknown. One entry per CDR3 protein results from TCRdb running MiXCR on the reads. This sample yields hundreds of thousands of distinct CDR3 sequences, of which 31% are seen a single time; around 15% belongs to the top ten. This material consisted of cultured CD8+ T cells from PBMCs, taken from culture after CMV antigen stimulation. These receptor sequences come from a human donor in good health (CMV status not recorded). Some clones in this sample may be carry-over from other donors' samples.

This clonotype was counted between two and nine times. The CDR3 DNA is TGTGCCAGCACCCTACCCCCCAATGAGCAGTTCTTC. It encodes CASTLPPNEQFF. The chain carries TRBV7-9 and TRBJ2-1; no firm D call. The CDR3 contains 12 residues. Germline CDR1 reads SEHNR; CDR2 reads FQNEAQ (reference sequence). V was clipped by 7 bases and J by 6 bases, with 10 bases between them. Drawing the rest from reference TRBV7-9 and TRBJ2-1, the complete variable domain is DTGVSQNPRHKITKRGQNVTFRCDPISEHNRLYWYRQTLGQGPEFLTYFQNEAQLEKSRLLSDRFSAERPKGSFSTLEIQRTEQGDSAMYLCASTLPPNEQFFGPGTRLTVL.

There are many counts of this clonotype. The gene calls are TRBV4-3 and TRBJ1-1; D may be TRBD1 (5 bases). The CDR3 sequence is 14 residues long. Looked up from germline, CDR1 is LGHNA and CDR2 is YSLEER. Trimming left V 0 bases short and J 4 bases short, with 9 bases between. The CDR3 DNA is TGCGCCAGCAGCCAAGACAGGGTTGGCACTGAAGCTTTCTTT. It is translated as CASSQDRVGTEAFF.

Only a few counts were recorded for this clonotype. The J gene is TRBJ1-1, the V gene TRBV19, with a tentative D call TRBD1 (5 bases). From germline, CDR1 is LNHDA and CDR2 SQIVND (reference sequence). Trimming took off 1 base at V and 0 bases at J, with 18 bases between the two ends. The CDR3 extends over 18 amino acids. CDR3 nucleotides: TGTGCCAGTAGTATAGCCCCGTCGTTGAGGGGCTTGAACACTGAAGCTTTCTTT. This codes for CASSIAPSLRGLNTEAFF.

This clonotype appeared a few times. One junction end disagrees with the germline gene, perhaps due to a read error. This rearrangement joins TRBV7-9 to TRBJ2-5; no reliable D call. The CDR3 spans 11 residues. CDR1 is SEHNR and CDR2 is FQNEAQ in the germline V gene (reference sequence). CDR3 in amino acids: CVSSLLETQYF. The CDR3 coding sequence is TGTGTCAGCAGCTTACTGGAGACCCAGTACTTC.

The gene calls are TRBV7-8 and TRBJ2-6; possibly TRBD1 for D (5 bases). Germline values: CDR1 SGHVS, CDR2 FQNEAQ. The CDR3 spans 12 residues. V was pared by 5 bases and J by 12 bases, with 11 bases between. CDR3 nucleotides: TGTGCCAGCAGCCCACGGACACCCGTCCTGACTTTC. Amino acids: CASSPRTPVLTF. The full variable domain, in which reference TRBV7-8 and TRBJ2-6 provide the parts outside the CDR3, is GAGVSQSPRYKVAKRGQDVALRCDPISGHVSLFWYQQALGQGPEFLTYFQNEAQLDKSGLPSDRFFAERPEGSVSTLKIQRTQQEDSAVYLCASSPRTPVLTFGAGSRLTVL.

This clonotype has just a few counts. V usage is TRBV27 and J usage is TRBJ1-6; no clear D gene. V was shortened by 2 bases and J by 7 bases, with 12 bases between the two germline ends. The CDR3 is made up of 15 amino acids. Germline V gives CDR1 MNHEY, CDR2 SMNVEV (reference sequence). The CDR3 DNA sequence: TGTGCCAGCAGTTTACGACGGGGTACCAATTCACCCCTCCACTTT. This translates into CASSLRRGTNSPLHF.